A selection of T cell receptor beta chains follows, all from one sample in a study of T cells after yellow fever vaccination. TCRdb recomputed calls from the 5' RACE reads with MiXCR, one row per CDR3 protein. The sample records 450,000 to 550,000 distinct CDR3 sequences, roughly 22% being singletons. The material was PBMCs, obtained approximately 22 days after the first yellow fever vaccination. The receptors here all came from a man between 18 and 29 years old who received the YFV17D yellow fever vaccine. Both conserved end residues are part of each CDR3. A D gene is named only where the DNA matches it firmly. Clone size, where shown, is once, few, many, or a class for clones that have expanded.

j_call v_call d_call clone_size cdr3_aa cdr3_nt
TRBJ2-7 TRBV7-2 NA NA CASSWGGIALDEQYF TGTGCCAGCAGCTGGGGGGGCATTGCGCTGGACGAGCAGTACTTC
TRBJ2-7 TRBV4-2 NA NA CASSQDNRASYEQYF TGTGCCAGCAGCCAGGATAACAGAGCCTCCTACGAGCAGTACTTC
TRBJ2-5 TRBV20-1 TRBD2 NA CSVPGTSIRTQYF TGCAGTGTACCCGGGACTAGCATCCGGACCCAGTACTTC
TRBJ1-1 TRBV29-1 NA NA CSVEIGQVNTEAFF TGCAGCGTTGAAATAGGGCAGGTGAACACTGAAGCTTTCTTT
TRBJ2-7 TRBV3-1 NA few CASSQPANVAVEEQYF TGTGCCAGCAGCCAGCCCGCGAATGTCGCTGTCGAAGAGCAGTACTTC
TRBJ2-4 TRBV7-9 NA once CASSLQGGLGDIQYF TGTGCCAGCAGCCTCCAGGGGGGGCTTGGTGACATTCAGTACTTC
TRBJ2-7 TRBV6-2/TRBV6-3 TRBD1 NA CASRYGAGGIYEQYF TGTGCCAGCAGATACGGGGCAGGGGGAATCTACGAGCAGTACTTC
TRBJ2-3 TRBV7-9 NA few CASSLADGTSTDTQYF TGTGCCAGCAGCTTAGCGGACGGTACTAGCACAGATACGCAGTATTTT
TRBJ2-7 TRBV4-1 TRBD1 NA CASSQVVEDRNEQYF TGCGCCAGCAGCCAAGTGGTAGAGGACAGGAATGAGCAGTACTTC
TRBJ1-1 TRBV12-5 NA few CASGLAGINTEAFF TGTGCTAGTGGTTTGGCAGGGATCAACACTGAAGCTTTCTTT
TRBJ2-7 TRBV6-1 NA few CASSPARGAYEQYF TGTGCCAGCAGTCCCGCCAGGGGGGCCTACGAGCAGTACTTC
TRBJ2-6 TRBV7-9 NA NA CASRGANVLTF TGTGCCAGCCGTGGGGCCAACGTCCTGACTTTC
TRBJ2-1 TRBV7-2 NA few CASSPARDNEQFF TGTGCCAGCAGCCCCGCCCGGGACAATGAGCAGTTCTTC
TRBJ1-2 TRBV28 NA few CASSPRNPKPYGYTF TGTGCCAGCAGCCCCAGGAATCCAAAGCCGTATGGCTACACCTTC
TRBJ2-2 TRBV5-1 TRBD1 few CASSSQTGGTGELFF TGCGCCAGCAGCTCTCAGACAGGGGGTACCGGGGAGCTGTTTTTT
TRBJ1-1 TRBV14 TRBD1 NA CASSPWTGENTEAFF TGTGCCAGCAGCCCCTGGACAGGAGAGAACACTGAAGCTTTCTTT
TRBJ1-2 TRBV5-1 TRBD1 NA CASSLGQGSSGYTF TGCGCCAGCAGCCTGGGACAGGGGTCAAGTGGCTACACCTTC
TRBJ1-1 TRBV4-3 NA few CASSQAAGSITEAFF TGCGCCAGCAGCCAAGCGGCAGGGAGTATCACTGAAGCTTTCTTT
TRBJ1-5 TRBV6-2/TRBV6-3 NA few CASRNMGNQPQHF TGTGCCAGCAGGAACATGGGCAATCAGCCCCAGCATTTT
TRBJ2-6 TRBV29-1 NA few CSVLRVGANVLTF TGCAGCGTTCTGAGGGTTGGGGCCAACGTCCTGACTTTC
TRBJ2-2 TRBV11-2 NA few CASSFVFPRVTGELFF TGTGCCAGCAGCTTTGTCTTTCCCAGGGTGACCGGGGAGCTGTTTTTT
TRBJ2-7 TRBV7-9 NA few CASSLGSTVPIYEQYF TGTGCCAGCAGTCTAGGGTCCACAGTTCCGATTTACGAGCAGTACTTC
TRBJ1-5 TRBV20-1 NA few CSASGRAQPQHF TGCAGTGCTAGCGGTAGGGCTCAGCCCCAGCATTTT
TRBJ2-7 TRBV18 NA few CASSPLGAHEQYF TGTGCCAGCTCACCATTGGGTGCCCACGAGCAGTACTTC
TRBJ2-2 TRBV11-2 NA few CASSSTGTLGGTGELFF TGTGCCAGCAGCTCGACAGGGACTTTAGGGGGTACCGGGGAGCTGTTTTTT
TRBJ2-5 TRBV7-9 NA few CASSLELFSKETQYF TGTGCCAGCAGCTTAGAGCTCTTCAGTAAAGAGACCCAGTACTTC
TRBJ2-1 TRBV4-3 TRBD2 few CASSQGEGREQFF TGCGCCAGCAGCCAAGGGGAGGGTCGGGAGCAGTTCTTC
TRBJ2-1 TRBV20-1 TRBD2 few CSARDPSGGAYNEQFF TGCAGTGCTAGAGATCCGTCGGGGGGGGCCTACAATGAGCAGTTCTTC
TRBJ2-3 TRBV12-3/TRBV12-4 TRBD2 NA CASSPQALAGDTQYF TGTGCCAGCAGTCCGCAGGCCCTAGCGGGGGATACGCAGTATTTT
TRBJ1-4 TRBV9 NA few CASSVVAVPTPNEKLFF TGTGCCAGCAGCGTAGTAGCCGTCCCCACCCCTAATGAAAAACTGTTTTTT
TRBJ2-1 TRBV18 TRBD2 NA CASSGGSAYNEQFF TGTGCCAGCTCCGGGGGGTCGGCCTACAATGAGCAGTTCTTC
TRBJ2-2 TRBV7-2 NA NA CASSLVRLAFSTGELFF TGTGCCAGCAGCTTAGTCCGGCTAGCGTTCAGCACCGGGGAGCTGTTTTTT
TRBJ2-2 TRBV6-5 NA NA CASSYSRITGELFF TGTGCCAGCAGTTACTCGAGGATAACCGGGGAGCTGTTTTTT
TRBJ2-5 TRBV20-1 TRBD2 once CSASGLAGHQETQYF TGCAGTGCTAGCGGACTAGCGGGGCACCAAGAGACCCAGTACTTC
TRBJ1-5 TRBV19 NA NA CASNRVVGQPQHF TGTGCCAGTAACCGGGTGGTGGGTCAGCCCCAGCATTTT
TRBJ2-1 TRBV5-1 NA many CASSGGVYNEQFF TGCGCCAGCAGCGGGGGAGTCTACAATGAGCAGTTCTTC
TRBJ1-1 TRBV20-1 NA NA CSASTGISTEAFF TGCAGTGCTAGTACCGGGATAAGCACTGAAGCTTTCTTT
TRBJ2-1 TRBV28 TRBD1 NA CASRTGGAYNEQFF TGTGCCAGCAGGACAGGGGGCGCATACAATGAGCAGTTCTTC
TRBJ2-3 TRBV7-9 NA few CASNRDTQYF TGTGCCAGCAACAGAGATACGCAGTATTTT
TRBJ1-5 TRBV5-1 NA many CASSFSSDGNQPQHF TGCGCCAGCAGCTTTAGTTCAGATGGCAATCAGCCCCAGCATTTT
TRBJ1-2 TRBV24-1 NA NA CATSDQGLYTF TGTGCCACCAGTGATCAGGGGCTCTACACCTTC
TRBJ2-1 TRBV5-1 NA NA CASSLRPGTEGYNEQFF TGCGCCAGCAGCTTGCGTCCGGGGACCGAGGGCTACAATGAGCAGTTCTTC
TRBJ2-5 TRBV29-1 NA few CSVEARNPETQYF TGCAGCGTTGAAGCTCGAAATCCGGAGACCCAGTACTTC
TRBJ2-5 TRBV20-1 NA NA CSARARLQETQYF TGCAGTGCTAGGGCCAGACTCCAAGAGACCCAGTACTTC
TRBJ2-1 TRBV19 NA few CASSSRGTVAYNEQFF TGTGCCAGTAGTTCCCGCGGGACAGTGGCCTACAATGAGCAGTTCTTC
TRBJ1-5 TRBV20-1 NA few CSAQAAPAQPQHF TGCAGTGCTCAAGCCGCTCCGGCTCAGCCCCAGCATTTT
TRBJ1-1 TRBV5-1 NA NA CASSFQGPQLNTEAFF TGCGCCAGCAGCTTTCAAGGGCCCCAACTGAACACTGAAGCTTTCTTT
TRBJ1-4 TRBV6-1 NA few CASSSTDNRATNEKLFF TGTGCCAGCAGCTCTACCGACAACCGTGCAACTAATGAAAAACTGTTTTTT
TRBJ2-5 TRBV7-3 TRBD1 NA CASSIQGRETQYF TGTGCCAGCAGCATACAGGGGAGAGAGACCCAGTACTTC
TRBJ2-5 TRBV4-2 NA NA CASSQQAGLQETQYF TGTGCCAGCAGCCAGCAGGCAGGGCTACAAGAGACCCAGTACTTC
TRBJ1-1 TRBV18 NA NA CASSPGGVGTRIEAFF TGTGCCAGCTCACCAGGGGGTGTGGGGACGAGGATTGAAGCTTTCTTT
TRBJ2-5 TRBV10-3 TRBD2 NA CAISDTSGGSLRETQYF TGTGCCATCAGTGACACGAGCGGGGGTTCCTTACGGGAGACCCAGTACTTC